This TCR beta chain was found in a study of T cell repertoires in cytomegalovirus infection. Across the study: Selected CMV epitopes included recently identified HLA-C-restricted ones as well as well-studied HLA-B-restricted ones. Both CMV infection and a matching HLA type were indicated by public TCR beta signatures. Whole-study results and caveats: Accumulated public TCR beta family frequency recognized individuals carrying CMV together with the relevant HLA.

TCRdb itself ran the reads through MiXCR, one entry per CDR3 protein. The sample shows about 700,000 distinct CDR3 sequences, around 32% of them seen only once. The CDR3 covers 12 residues. V was clipped by 8 bases and J by 8 bases; unmatched bases: 6. On this clonotype: Its antigen is undetermined.

The origin of this receptor is a human donor in good health (CMV status not recorded). Some clones in this sample may be carry-over from other donors' samples. V usage is TRBV12-3 or TRBV12-4 and J usage is TRBJ1-3; 7 positions agree with TRBD1. Sequencing used cultured PBMCs, obtained from culture after CMV antigen stimulation. The CDR3 is CASQGGGHTIYF. The DNA of the CDR3 is TGTGCCAGCCAGGGGGGGGGGCACACCATATATTTT.